The source of this T cell receptor beta chain is a study of PD-1 blockade in classical Hodgkin lymphoma. Repertoires were generated with immunoSEQ multiplex PCR, while TCRdb's copy carries only in-frame clones and drops some. The sample gives under 40,000 clones, 88% of which show up once; over 1% is in the top ten. The sample's time point: newly diagnosed, previously untreated cHL patient sample. By magnetic negative selection, CD4+ T cells were purified from thawed PBMCs. Researchers used newly diagnosed, untreated classical Hodgkin lymphoma PBMCs for comparison. Overall study results and limits: Compared with healthy donors, newly diagnosed patients reportedly showed lower baseline TCR diversity.

Germline assignment: CDR1 SGHKS and CDR2 YYEKEE (reference sequence). The V end lost 0 bases, the J end lost 5 bases, and 6 bases lay between the germline ends. The CDR3 loop spans 13 amino acids. Of note for this clone: The antigen remains unidentified.

The clonotype was recovered from a human donor with classical Hodgkin lymphoma. Specimen: CD4+ T cells from blood. The chain employs TRBV5-5 and TRBJ1-5, with unresolved D. The CDR3 region is CASSLEQHQPQHF. The DNA of the CDR3 is TGTGCCAGCAGCTTGGAACAGCATCAGCCCCAGCATTTT.